The source of this TCR beta chain is a study of blood T cell repertoires in COVID-19. The wider study: Sites in the United States, Italy and Spain provided acute and convalescent COVID-19 samples. The analysed material was cDNA or gDNA that came from T cells, B-cell-depleted T cells, or PBMCs.

This clone appeared once. The CDR3 is made up of 15 amino acids. Germline loops: CDR1 MNHEY, CDR2 SVGAGI. V lost 6 bases to trimming and J lost 4 bases; unmatched junction nucleotides: 6. Only in-frame clones appear in the TCRdb table, and some are missing; sequencing was by immunoSEQ multiplex PCR. The sample carries around 140,000 clones, 75% to 90% recorded once. V gene TRBV6-5 combines with J gene TRBJ2-3; 11 nucleotides line up with TRBD2. Sequenced material: peripheral blood. The source of this sequence is a human donor in a cohort sampled during active COVID-19. The CDR3 loop reads CASSVLAGGADTQYF. Written as DNA, the CDR3 is TGTGCCAGCAGCGTTCTAGCGGGAGGTGCAGATACGCAGTATTTT.